This entry concerns a single T cell receptor (beta chain). The source of the sample is a study of blood T cells in healthy people across ages. With V trimmed by 2 bases and J by 7 bases, 11 bases remained unmatched. The CDR3 sequence is 16 residues long. The V gene's germline CDR1 is SEHNR and CDR2 FQNEAQ (reference sequence). A second PCR, run for roughly 7 to 11 cycles, used a sample-barcoded 5' primer plus a J-beta primer mix. TCRdb processed the 5' RACE reads anew with MiXCR; each CDR3 protein has one entry. The sample gives around 800,000 distinct CDR3 sequences, about a quarter of which show up once; about 2.9% is in the top ten. Per sample, at least 5 micrograms of total RNA were extracted. This same sample was also part of a study on T cells of mothers and their children. That work adds: Amplification in the second PCR used the M1S primer, which added sample barcodes and 2-4 random nucleotides.

The V and J genes are TRBV7-9 and TRBJ2-5, with 9 nucleotides matching TRBD1. Input material: blood. The TCR sequence derives from a boy between 5 and 17 years old in good health. The CDR3 reads CASSLILRTGEGTQYF. DNA of the CDR3: TGTGCCAGCAGCTTAATCCTCCGGACAGGGGAGGGGACCCAGTACTTC.